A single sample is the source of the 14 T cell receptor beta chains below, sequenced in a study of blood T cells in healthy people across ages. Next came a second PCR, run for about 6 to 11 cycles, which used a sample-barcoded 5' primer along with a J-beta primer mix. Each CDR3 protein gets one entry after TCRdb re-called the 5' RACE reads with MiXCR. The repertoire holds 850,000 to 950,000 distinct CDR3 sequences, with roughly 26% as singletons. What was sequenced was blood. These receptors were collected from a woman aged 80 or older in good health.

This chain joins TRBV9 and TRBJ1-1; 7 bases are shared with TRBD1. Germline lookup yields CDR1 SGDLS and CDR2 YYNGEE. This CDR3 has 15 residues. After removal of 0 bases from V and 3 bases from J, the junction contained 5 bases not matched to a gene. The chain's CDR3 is CASSVEPGGDTEAFF. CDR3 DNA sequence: TGTGCCAGCAGCGTAGAGCCAGGGGGAGACACTGAAGCTTTCTTT.

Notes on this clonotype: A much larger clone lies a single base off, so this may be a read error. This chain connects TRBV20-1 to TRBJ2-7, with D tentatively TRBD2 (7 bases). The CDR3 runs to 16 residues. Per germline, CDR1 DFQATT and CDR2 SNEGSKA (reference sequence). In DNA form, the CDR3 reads TGCGGTTTAAAAAGGGGGGGGCGCAGGTCCTACAATGAGCAGTACTTC. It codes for CGLKRGGRRSYNEQYF.

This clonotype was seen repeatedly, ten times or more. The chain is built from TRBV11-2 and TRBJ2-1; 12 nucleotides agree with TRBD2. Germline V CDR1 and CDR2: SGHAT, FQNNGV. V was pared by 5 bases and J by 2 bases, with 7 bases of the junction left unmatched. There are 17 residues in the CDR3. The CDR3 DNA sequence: TGTGCCAGCAGCACATCTACTAGCGGGGGGACCTACAATGAGCAGTTCTTC. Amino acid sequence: CASSTSTSGGTYNEQFF.

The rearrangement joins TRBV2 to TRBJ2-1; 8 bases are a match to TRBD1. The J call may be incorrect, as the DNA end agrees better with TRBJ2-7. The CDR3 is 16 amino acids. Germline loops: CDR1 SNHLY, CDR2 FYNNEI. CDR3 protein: CASSKGQVSSYNEQYF. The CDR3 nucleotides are TGTGCCAGCAGCAAGGGACAGGTCAGCTCCTACAATGAGCAGTACTTC.

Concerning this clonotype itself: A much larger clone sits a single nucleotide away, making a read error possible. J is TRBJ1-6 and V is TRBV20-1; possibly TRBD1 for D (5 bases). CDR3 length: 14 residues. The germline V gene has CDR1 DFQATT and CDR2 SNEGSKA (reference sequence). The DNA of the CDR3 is TGCAGTGCTAGAGAGGGGCAGGCAAATTCACCCCCCCACTTT. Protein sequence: CSAREGQANSPPHF.

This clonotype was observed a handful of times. CDR3 in DNA: TGTGCCGTCACGCCGGGGGGAGAGACCCAGTACTTC. This codes for CAVTPGGETQYF. The rearrangement uses TRBV28 and TRBJ2-5; 7 positions agree with TRBD2. Germline V gene sequence: CDR1 MDHEN, CDR2 SYDVKM. The CDR3 extends over 12 amino acids. The V segment lost 11 bases and the J segment 4 bases; nucleotides outside the gene matches: 7.

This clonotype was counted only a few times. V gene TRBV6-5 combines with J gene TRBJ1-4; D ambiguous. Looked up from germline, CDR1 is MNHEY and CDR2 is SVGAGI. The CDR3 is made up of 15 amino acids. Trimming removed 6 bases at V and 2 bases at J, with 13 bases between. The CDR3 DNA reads TGTGCCAGCAGCTCCCGGGAAGGCACTAATGAAAAACTGTTTTTT. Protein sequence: CASSSREGTNEKLFF.

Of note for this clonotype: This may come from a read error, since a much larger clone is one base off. The CDR3 coding sequence is TGTGCCAGCAGCTCGGGGGGGCTAACAGAGACCCAGTTCTTC. This codes for CASSSGGLTETQFF. The rearrangement joins TRBV7-2 to TRBJ2-1; 8 bases map to TRBD2. The V gene's germline CDR1 is SGHTA and CDR2 FQGNSA. CDR3 length: 14 residues. With 4 bases clipped from V and 13 bases from J, the junction kept 12 bases outside the gene matches.

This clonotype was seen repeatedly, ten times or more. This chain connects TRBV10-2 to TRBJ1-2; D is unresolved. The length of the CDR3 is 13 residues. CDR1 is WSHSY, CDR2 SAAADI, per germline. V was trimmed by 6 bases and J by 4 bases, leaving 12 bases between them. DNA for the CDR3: TGCGCCAGCAGGGCAGAGGGCAGCTATGGCTACACCTTC. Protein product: CASRAEGSYGYTF.

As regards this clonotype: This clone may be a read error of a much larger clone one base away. This chain's CDR3 is CASSLGATNYGHTF. The CDR3 DNA reads as TGTGCCAGCAGCTTAGGGGCCACAAACTATGGCCACACCTTC. V usage is TRBV7-2 and J usage is TRBJ1-2; the D is unclear. This CDR3 has 14 amino acids. CDR1 is SGHTA, CDR2 FQGNSA, per germline.

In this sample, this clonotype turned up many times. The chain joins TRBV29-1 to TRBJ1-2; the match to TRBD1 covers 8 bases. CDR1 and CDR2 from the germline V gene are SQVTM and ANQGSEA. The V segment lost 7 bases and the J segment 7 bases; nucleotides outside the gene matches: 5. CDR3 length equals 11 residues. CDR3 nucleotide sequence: TGCAGCGCCGGGACAGGAGTTGGCTACACCTTC. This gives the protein CSAGTGVGYTF.

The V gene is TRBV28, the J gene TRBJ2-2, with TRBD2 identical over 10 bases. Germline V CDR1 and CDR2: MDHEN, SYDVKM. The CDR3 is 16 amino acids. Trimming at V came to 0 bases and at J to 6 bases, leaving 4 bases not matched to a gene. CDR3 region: CASSLWSGGASGELFF. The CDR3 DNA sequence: TGTGCCAGCAGTTTATGGAGCGGGGGGGCCTCCGGGGAGCTGTTTTTT.

The CDR3 region has the DNA TGTGCCAGCAGCTTAGGTAGACATAGCAATCAGCCCCAGCATTTT. This sequence encodes CASSLGRHSNQPQHF. The chain carries TRBV7-2 and TRBJ1-5; no reliable D call. Trimming shortened V by 1 base and J by 0 bases, and 7 bases separated the two germline ends. Germline V gene sequence: CDR1 SGHTA, CDR2 FQGNSA. There are 15 residues in the CDR3.

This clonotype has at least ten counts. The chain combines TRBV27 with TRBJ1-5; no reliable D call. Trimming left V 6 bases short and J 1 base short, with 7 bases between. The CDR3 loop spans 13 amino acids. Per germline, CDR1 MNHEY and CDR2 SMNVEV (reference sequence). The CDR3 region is CASSFRSNQPQHF. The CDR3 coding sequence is TGTGCCAGCAGCTTTCGAAGCAATCAGCCCCAGCATTTT.